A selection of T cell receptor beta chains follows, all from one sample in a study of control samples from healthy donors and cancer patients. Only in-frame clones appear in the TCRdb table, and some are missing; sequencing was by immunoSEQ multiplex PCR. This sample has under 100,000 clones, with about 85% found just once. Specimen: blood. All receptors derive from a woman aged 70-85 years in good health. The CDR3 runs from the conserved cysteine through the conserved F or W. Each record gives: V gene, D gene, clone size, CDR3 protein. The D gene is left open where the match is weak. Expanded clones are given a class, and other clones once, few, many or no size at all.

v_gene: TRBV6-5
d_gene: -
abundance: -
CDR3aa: CASRGAGFGYTF

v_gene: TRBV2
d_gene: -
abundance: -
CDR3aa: CASGREEAFF

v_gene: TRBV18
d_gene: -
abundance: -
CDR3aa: CASSPNSAAVPGELFF

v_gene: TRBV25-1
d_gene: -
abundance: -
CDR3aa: CASSRGSTTYEQYF

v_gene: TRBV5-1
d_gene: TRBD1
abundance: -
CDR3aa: CASSPQGAANYGYTF

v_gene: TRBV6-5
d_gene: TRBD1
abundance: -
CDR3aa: CASSQGRGYGYTF

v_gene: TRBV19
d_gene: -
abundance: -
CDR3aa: CATGGGPLAGSSYNEQFF

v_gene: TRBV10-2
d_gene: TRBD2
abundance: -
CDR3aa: CASLRGGEQYF

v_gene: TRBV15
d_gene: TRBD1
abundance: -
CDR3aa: CATSRGDRDGTEAFF

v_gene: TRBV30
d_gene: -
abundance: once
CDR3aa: CAWSRIGGNYGYTF

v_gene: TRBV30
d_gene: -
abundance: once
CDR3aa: CAWMKGNSPLHF

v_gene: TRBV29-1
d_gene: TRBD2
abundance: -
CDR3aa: CSVDSGYTGELFF

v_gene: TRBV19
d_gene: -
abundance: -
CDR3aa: CASSIIASFSKLHYNEQFF

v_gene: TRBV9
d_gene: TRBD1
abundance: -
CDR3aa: CASSVRQGISEKLFF

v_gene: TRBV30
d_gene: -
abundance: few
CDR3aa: CALQVAAEAFF

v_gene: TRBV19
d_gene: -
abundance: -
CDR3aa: CASSEGRSSGNTIYF

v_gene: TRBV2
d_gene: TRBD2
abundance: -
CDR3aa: CASTRGTSGNTGELFF

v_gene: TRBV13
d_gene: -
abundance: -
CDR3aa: CASSLGGFEQYF

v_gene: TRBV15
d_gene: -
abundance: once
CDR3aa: CATSRDIRSDTQYF

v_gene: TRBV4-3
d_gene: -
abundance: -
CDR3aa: CASSQDRGGGLSPLHF

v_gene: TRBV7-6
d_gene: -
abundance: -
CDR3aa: CASSSPSVGDTQYF

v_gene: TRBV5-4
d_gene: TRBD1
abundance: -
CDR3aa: CASSVGQGGKLFF

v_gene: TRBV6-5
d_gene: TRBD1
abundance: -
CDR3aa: CASRLTGAGTEAFF

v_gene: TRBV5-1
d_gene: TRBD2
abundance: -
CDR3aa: CASSPPLAGSSYEQYF

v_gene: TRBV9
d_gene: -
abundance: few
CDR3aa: CASSVEDSGSPLHF

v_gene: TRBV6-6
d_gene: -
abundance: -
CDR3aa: CASSYRQGGTYNEQFF

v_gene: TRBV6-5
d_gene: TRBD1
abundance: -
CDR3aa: CASSTDRVEGYTF

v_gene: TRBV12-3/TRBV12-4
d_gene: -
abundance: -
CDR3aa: CASSLSIYGYTF

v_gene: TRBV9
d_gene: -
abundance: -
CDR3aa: CASNRGLYNEQFF

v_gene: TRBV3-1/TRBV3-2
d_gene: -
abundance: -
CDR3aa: CASRHYPFSYNEQFF

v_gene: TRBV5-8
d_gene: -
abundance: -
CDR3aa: CASSLGRGRDTQYF

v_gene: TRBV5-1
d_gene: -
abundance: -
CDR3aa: CASSLAAGLKNTIYF

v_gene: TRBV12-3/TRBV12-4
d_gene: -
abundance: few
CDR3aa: CASSDQEDQPQHF

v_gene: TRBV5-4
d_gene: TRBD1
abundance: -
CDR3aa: CASSSQGAFYGYTF

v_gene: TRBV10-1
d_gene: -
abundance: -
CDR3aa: CASSRDGNTEAFF

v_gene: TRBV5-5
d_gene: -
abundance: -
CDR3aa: CASSWEGGQLGELFF

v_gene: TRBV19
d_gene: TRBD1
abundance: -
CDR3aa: CASSMFQGGNTEAFF

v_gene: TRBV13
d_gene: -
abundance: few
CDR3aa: CASSLDRDNEQFF

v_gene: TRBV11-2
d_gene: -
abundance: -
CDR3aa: CASSLLFRGKNTEAFF

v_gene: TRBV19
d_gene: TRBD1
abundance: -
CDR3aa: CASSLGTGLNYGYTF

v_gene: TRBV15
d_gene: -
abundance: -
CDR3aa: CATSREVGPRFF

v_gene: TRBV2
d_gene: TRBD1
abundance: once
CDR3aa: CASAWTGEAFF

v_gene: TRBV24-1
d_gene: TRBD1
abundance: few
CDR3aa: CATRQGSNQPQHF

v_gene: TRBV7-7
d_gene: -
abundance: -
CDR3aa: CASSLSHYTGELFF

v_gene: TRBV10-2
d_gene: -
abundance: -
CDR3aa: CASSENWVGDETEAFF

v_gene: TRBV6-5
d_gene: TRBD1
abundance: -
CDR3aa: CASRSRTGWYTEAFF

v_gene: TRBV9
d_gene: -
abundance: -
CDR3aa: CASSVGSREETQYF

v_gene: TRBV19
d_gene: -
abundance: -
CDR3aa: CASREGGTRSGEQYF

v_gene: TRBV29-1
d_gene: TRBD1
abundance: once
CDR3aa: CSVGGGQGYGYTF

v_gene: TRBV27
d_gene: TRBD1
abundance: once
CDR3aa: CASRRQGSNTEAFF

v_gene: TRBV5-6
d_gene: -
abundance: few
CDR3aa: CASSLTVPRVPEAFF

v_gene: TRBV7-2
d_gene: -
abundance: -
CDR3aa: CASSSSYRRANEQFF

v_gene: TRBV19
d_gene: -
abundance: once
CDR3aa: CASSSVGGNYGYTF

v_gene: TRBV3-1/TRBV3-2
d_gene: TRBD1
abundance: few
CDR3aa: CASSQTQGTPYEQYF

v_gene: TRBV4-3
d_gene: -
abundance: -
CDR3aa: CASSQGGGSAAYGYTF

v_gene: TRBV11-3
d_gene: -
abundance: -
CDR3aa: CASTTAKNYGYTF

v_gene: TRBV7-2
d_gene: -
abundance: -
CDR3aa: CASSSRTAYGYTF

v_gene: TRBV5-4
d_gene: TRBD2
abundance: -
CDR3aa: CASSQLADSSYNEQFF

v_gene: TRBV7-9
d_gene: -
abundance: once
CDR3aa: CASSLGINSPLHF